What follows are 30 T cell receptor beta chains derived from one specimen sequenced in a study of control samples from healthy donors and cancer patients. TCRdb's copy holds only in-frame clones and misses some; the assay was immunoSEQ multiplex PCR. Here the sample spans roughly 84,000 clones, approximately 89% being singletons. Sequenced input: blood. These receptors were obtained from a man aged 50 or older in good health.

This sequence joins TRBV19 and TRBJ2-6; 8 bases are a match to TRBD1. The CDR3 contains 17 residues. In germline, CDR1 is LNHDA, CDR2 SQIVND (reference sequence). Losses at the gene ends were 5 bases for V and 0 bases for J; bases not matched to a gene: 6. The DNA for the CDR3 is TGTGCCAGTAGTGCAAGAGACAGGGGCTCTGGGGCCAACGTCCTGACTTTC. It codes for CASSARDRGSGANVLTF.

CDR3 DNA sequence: TGTGCCATCAGTGGGGGGGTTCTCAACGAGCAGTACTTC. It specifies CAISGGVLNEQYF. This chain uses TRBV10-3 with TRBJ2-7; D might be TRBD2 (6 bases). CDR1 and CDR2 from the germline V gene are ENHRY and SYGVKD. The CDR3 consists of 13 residues. Trimming shortened V by 4 bases and J by 5 bases, and 12 bases separated the two germline ends.

This chain joins TRBV21-1 and TRBJ2-5; the table's D call, TRBD1, was not checked against the DNA. TRBV21-1 corresponds to a pseudogene. There are 16 residues in the CDR3. The CDR3 sequence is CASSKGATASRETQYF. The CDR3 coding sequence is TGTGCCAGCAGCAAAGGGGCCACCGCCTCACGAGAGACCCAGTACTTC.

The chain carries TRBV19 and TRBJ1-4; D remains unclear. The CDR3 spans 17 residues. Germline CDR1 and CDR2: LNHDA and SQIVND (reference sequence). Trimming took off 6 bases at V and 0 bases at J, with 17 bases between the two ends. The CDR3 reads CASSLGRPLATNEKLFF. CDR3 DNA sequence: TGTGCCAGTAGCCTTGGTCGTCCCCTTGCAACTAATGAAAAACTGTTTTTT.

Written as DNA, the CDR3 is TGTGCCAGCAGTGATCGGGTTGGGCGGACGACTCCAACTAATGAAAAACTGTTTTTT. This gives the protein CASSDRVGRTTPTNEKLFF. The V gene is TRBV2, the J gene TRBJ1-4; D is unclear. V lost 3 bases and J 0 bases, leaving 20 bases between the germline ends. CDR1 is SNHLY and CDR2 is FYNNEI in the germline V gene. The CDR3 runs to 19 residues.

The V and J genes are TRBV11-2 and TRBJ2-5; D is perhaps TRBD1 or TRBD2 (5 bases each). This CDR3 is built from 14 residues. Between the trimmed V and J ends, which lost 6 bases and 5 bases, there was a span of 16 bases. Per germline, CDR1 SGHAT and CDR2 FQNNGV. CDR3 in DNA: TGTGCCAGCAGTCGCCGAGGGGAGAACGAGACCCAGTACTTC. This translates into CASSRRGENETQYF.

As concerns this clone: One junction end does not reproduce the germline sequence, and a read error may be involved. J is TRBJ1-2 and V is TRBV7-2; D is possibly TRBD1 (5 bases). CDR3 length: 14 amino acids. Per the germline V gene, CDR1 is SGHTA and CDR2 is FQGNSA. CDR3 sequence: CASSRPGRNFGYTF. In nucleotides, the CDR3 is TGTGCCAGCAGCAGACCGGGACGGAACTTTGGCTACACCTTC.

V gene TRBV18 combines with J gene TRBJ2-3, with 9 bases fitting TRBD2. Germline CDR1 is KGHSH and CDR2 is LQKENI. J lost 5 bases, V lost 3 bases, and 15 bases had no gene match. CDR3 length equals 18 residues. The CDR3 DNA is TGTGCCAGCTCACCCATGATGACATGGCGGGGGGGCAGAGATACGCAGTATTTT. It yields the protein CASSPMMTWRGGRDTQYF.

The J gene is TRBJ2-3, the V gene TRBV7-6, with TRBD2 matching over 7 bases. V shed 4 bases, J shed 2 bases, and the junction held 9 bases outside the gene matches. The CDR3 totals 16 residues. Germline V CDR1 and CDR2: SGHVS, FNYEAQ. The CDR3 sequence is CASSSGPAGHTDTQYF. The CDR3 nucleotides read TGTGCCAGCAGCTCAGGGCCAGCGGGGCACACAGATACGCAGTATTTT.

The chain carries TRBV10-3 and TRBJ2-7; 7 nucleotides match TRBD1. V lost 6 bases and J lost 2; bases outside the gene matches: 7. The CDR3 runs 14 residues. From germline, CDR1 is ENHRY and CDR2 SYGVKD. The CDR3 region is CAIRLGQAPYEQYF. CDR3 DNA sequence: TGTGCCATCAGACTTGGACAGGCCCCCTACGAGCAGTACTTC.

The chain links TRBV19 to TRBJ2-7, with TRBD1 matching 8 bases. Per the germline V gene, CDR1 is LNHDA and CDR2 is SQIVND (reference sequence). This CDR3 has 14 amino acids. The trim removed 3 bases at V and 10 bases at J, leaving 11 bases unmatched. The DNA of the CDR3 is TGTGCCAGTAGTATGGGACAGGCCGGTCGGGTCCAGTACTTC. Translated, it gives CASSMGQAGRVQYF.

The J gene is TRBJ1-4, the V gene TRBV27; 9 nucleotides align to TRBD1. The CDR3 has 15 amino acids. V trimming: 6 bases; J trimming: 8 bases; junction bases outside the gene matches: 10. The germline gives CDR1 MNHEY, CDR2 SMNVEV (reference sequence). The CDR3 sequence is CASSRGQGLLEKLFF. The CDR3, as DNA: TGTGCCAGCAGCCGTGGACAGGGGTTATTAGAAAAACTGTTTTTT.

V usage is TRBV3-1 (or the pseudogene TRBV3-2) and J usage is TRBJ1-1; D call uncertain. The germline CDR1 and CDR2 sequences are LGHDT and YNNKEL (reference sequence). This CDR3 is 14 amino acids long. V gave up 0 bases and J gave up 4 bases, with 9 bases separating them. CDR3 residues: CASSQDLWSTEAFF. CDR3 coding DNA: TGTGCCAGCAGCCAAGATCTCTGGAGCACTGAAGCTTTCTTT.

J is TRBJ2-1 and V is TRBV6-5; D gene ambiguous. In germline, CDR1 is MNHEY, CDR2 SVGAGI. The CDR3 is 12 amino acids. V lost 10 bases and J 7 bases, leaving 14 bases between the germline ends. CDR3: CATKGSSNEQFF. The CDR3 DNA follows: TGTGCCACCAAAGGCAGTAGTAATGAGCAGTTCTTC.

The V and J genes are TRBV19 and TRBJ1-3; possible D gene TRBD1, 6 bases. Per germline, CDR1 LNHDA and CDR2 SQIVND (reference sequence). V lost 5 bases and J lost 0, with 11 bases in between. This CDR3 comprises 15 residues. The CDR3 here is CASSPQGSSGNTIYF. In DNA form, the CDR3 reads TGTGCCAGTAGTCCACAGGGTTCCTCTGGAAACACCATATATTTT.

V is TRBV5-6 and J is TRBJ1-5, with D possibly matching TRBD1 (6 bases). This CDR3 is 15 amino acids long. CDR1 and CDR2 from the germline V gene are SGHDT and YYEEEE. The germline V and J ends were trimmed by 6 bases and 3 bases, with 16 bases remaining between them. The CDR3 nucleotides read TGTGCCAGCACCGTACGGGGACAATCCAATCAGCCCCAGCATTTT. Translation gives CASTVRGQSNQPQHF.

This chain connects TRBV5-1 to TRBJ1-2; the D is unclear. The CDR3 spans 15 residues. The germline gives CDR1 SGHRS, CDR2 YFSETQ. V was pared by 4 bases and J by 4 bases, with 17 bases between. CDR3 bases: TGCGCCAGCAGCAAGACACGACGGGAAGGCTATGGCTACACCTTC. It yields the protein CASSKTRREGYGYTF.

The rearrangement uses TRBV19 and TRBJ2-1, with 12 positions matching TRBD2. CDR1 LNHDA and CDR2 SQIVND come from the germline V gene (reference sequence). This CDR3 is built from 15 residues. V was pared by 3 bases and J by 10 bases, with 7 bases of the junction left unmatched. CDR3 protein: CASSIWTSGDQEQFF. The CDR3 bases are TGTGCCAGTAGTATCTGGACTAGCGGGGACCAGGAGCAGTTCTTC.

The V call is TRBV6-2 or TRBV6-3, the J call TRBJ2-3, with 8 bases matching TRBD1. Germline values: CDR1 MNHEY, CDR2 SVGEGT. This CDR3 has 16 residues. V lost 4 bases, J lost 4 bases, and 10 bases stayed unmatched. The CDR3 here is CASSFPDRVIPDTQYF. The CDR3 coding sequence is TGTGCCAGCAGTTTCCCGGACAGGGTAATACCAGATACGCAGTATTTT.

The chain uses TRBV3-1 (or the pseudogene TRBV3-2) and TRBJ2-5, with TRBD2 matching over 7 bases. The CDR3 is made up of 15 amino acids. CDR1 and CDR2 from the germline V gene are LGHDT and YNNKEL (reference sequence). The V segment lost 1 base and the J segment 2 bases; nucleotides outside the gene matches: 4. For the CDR3, the DNA is TGTGCCAGCAGCCAAGTGTGGGGGGGACAAGAGACCCAGTACTTC. It specifies CASSQVWGGQETQYF.

Notes on this clone: It is unclear where the CDR3 begins or ends on the DNA, so no DNA is shown, and the CDR3 is as TCRdb lists it. This chain joins TRBV19 and TRBJ2-3; TRBD2 is the table's D call and was not checked against the DNA. Germline CDR1 reads LNHDA; CDR2 reads SQIVND (reference sequence). The CDR3 has 13 amino acids, counting both end residues. Here the CDR3 reads CASTSGKTDTQYF.

CDR3 protein: CASGQTYGYTF. The CDR3 DNA reads TGCGCCAGCGGTCAAACCTATGGCTACACCTTC. This chain joins TRBV4-1 and TRBJ1-2; unclear D gene. The CDR3 sequence is 11 residues long. Germline V gives CDR1 MGHRA, CDR2 YSYEKL. V lost 8 bases to trimming and J lost 4 bases, with 8 bases between them.

The chain is built from TRBV30 and TRBJ2-1; D is undetermined. Germline CDR1 and CDR2: GTSNPN and SVGIG (reference sequence). Trimming pared 3 bases from V and 5 bases from J, leaving 8 bases between. This CDR3 has 12 residues. The CDR3 spells CAWRVLNNEQFF. As DNA, the CDR3 is TGTGCCTGGAGGGTCCTTAACAATGAGCAGTTCTTC. The complete variable domain, with remaining parts taken from reference TRBV30 and TRBJ2-1, reads SQTIHQWPATLVQPVGSPLSLECTVEGTSNPNLYWYRQAAGRGLQLLFYSVGIGQISSEVPQNLSASRPQDRQFILSSKKLLLSDSGFYLCAWRVLNNEQFFGPGTRLTVL.

V gene TRBV19 combines with J gene TRBJ1-2, with TRBD1 identical over 9 bases. V dropped 6 bases and J dropped 8; count of bases not matched to a gene: 13. Germline assignment: CDR1 LNHDA and CDR2 SQIVND (reference sequence). This CDR3 region has 15 residues. As DNA, the CDR3 is TGTGCCAGTAGAAACAGTCCCGGGACAGGGAACGGCTACACCTTC. The encoded protein is CASRNSPGTGNGYTF.

The rearrangement uses TRBV5-1 and TRBJ2-1; TRBD1 agrees at 8 bases. The CDR3 extends over 11 amino acids. Trimming took 5 bases from V and 12 from J; bases not matched to a gene: 4. Per germline, CDR1 SGHRS and CDR2 YFSETQ. CDR3 sequence: CASREQGGQFF. CDR3 DNA sequence: TGCGCCAGCAGAGAACAGGGGGGGCAGTTCTTC.

The rearrangement joins TRBV12-5 to TRBJ2-6, with D perhaps matching TRBD1 (6 bases). The CDR3 covers 14 residues. The ends were cut back, 6 bases at V and 2 bases at J, with 8 bases in the middle. Per germline, CDR1 LGHNT and CDR2 FRNRAP. The CDR3 reads CASGDSTGANVLTF. CDR3 sequence (DNA): TGTGCTAGTGGGGACAGCACTGGGGCCAACGTCCTGACTTTC.

V and J are TRBV30 and TRBJ2-2, with D perhaps TRBD2 (6 bases). V lost 4 bases and J lost 3, with 12 bases in between. The CDR3 spans 14 residues. Germline V CDR1 and CDR2: GTSNPN, SVGIG (reference sequence). CDR3 protein: CAWKGGLHTGELFF. The CDR3 bases are TGTGCCTGGAAAGGAGGGCTTCACACCGGGGAGCTGTTTTTT.

The chain uses TRBV7-2 and TRBJ1-2, with D unclear. Germline CDR1 SGHTA, CDR2 FQGNSA. This CDR3 has 13 residues. The V gene lost 6 bases and the J gene lost 5 bases, with 13 bases spanning the gap. The CDR3 nucleotides are TGTGCCAGCAGGTCATCCTTCGGATATGGCTACACCTTC. Translation gives CASRSSFGYGYTF.

The CDR3: CASSIQGLNYGYTF. CDR3 in DNA: TGCGCCAGCAGCATACAGGGCCTTAACTATGGCTACACCTTC. The gene calls are TRBV5-1 and TRBJ1-2; TRBD1 might be the D (6 bases). V lost 4 bases and J 1 base, leaving 11 bases between the germline ends. Germline CDR1 and CDR2: SGHRS and YFSETQ. The CDR3 runs to 14 residues.

The rearrangement uses TRBV19 and TRBJ1-3, with TRBD1 matching 7 bases. After removal of 7 bases from V and 1 base from J, the junction contained 10 bases not matched to a gene. CDR3 size: 16 residues. Germline-derived CDR1 and CDR2 are LNHDA and SQIVND (reference sequence). CDR3 nucleotide sequence: TGTGCCAGTAACAAACAAACAGGGGTGTCTGGAAACACCATATATTTT. Encoded protein: CASNKQTGVSGNTIYF.